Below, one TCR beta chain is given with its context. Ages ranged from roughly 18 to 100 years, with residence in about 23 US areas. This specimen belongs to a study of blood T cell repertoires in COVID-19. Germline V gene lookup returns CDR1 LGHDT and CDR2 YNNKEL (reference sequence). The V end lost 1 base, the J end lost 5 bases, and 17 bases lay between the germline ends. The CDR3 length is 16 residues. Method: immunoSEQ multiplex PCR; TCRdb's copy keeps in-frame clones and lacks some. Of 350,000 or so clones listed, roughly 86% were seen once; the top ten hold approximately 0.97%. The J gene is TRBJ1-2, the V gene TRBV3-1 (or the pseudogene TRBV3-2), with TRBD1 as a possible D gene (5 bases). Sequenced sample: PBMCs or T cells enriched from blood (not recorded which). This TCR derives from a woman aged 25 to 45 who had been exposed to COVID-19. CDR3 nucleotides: TGTGCCAGCAGCCAAGCCCTGGACGGGGGACGTTATGGCTACACCTTC. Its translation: CASSQALDGGRYGYTF.